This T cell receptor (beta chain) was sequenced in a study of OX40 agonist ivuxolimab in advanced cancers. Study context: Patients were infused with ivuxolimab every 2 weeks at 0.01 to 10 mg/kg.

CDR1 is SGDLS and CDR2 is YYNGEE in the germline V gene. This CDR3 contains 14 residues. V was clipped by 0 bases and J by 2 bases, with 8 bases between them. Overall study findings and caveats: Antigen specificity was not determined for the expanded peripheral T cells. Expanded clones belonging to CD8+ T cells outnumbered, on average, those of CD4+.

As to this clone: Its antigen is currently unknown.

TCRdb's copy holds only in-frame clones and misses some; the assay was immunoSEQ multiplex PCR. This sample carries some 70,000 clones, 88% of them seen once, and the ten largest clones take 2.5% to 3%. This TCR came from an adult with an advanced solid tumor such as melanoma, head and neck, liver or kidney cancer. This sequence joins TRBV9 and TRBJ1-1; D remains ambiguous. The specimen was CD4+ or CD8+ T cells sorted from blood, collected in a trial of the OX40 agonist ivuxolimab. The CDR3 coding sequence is TGTGCCAGCAGCGTAGGGCCGGGAAACACTGAAGCTTTCTTT. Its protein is CASSVGPGNTEAFF.